This T cell receptor beta chain was retrieved from a study of T-cell memory formation after mild COVID-19. A single record per CDR3 protein comes from TCRdb applying MiXCR to the 5' RACE reads. The sample includes fewer than 150,000 distinct CDR3 sequences, 13% to 15% seen only once; the top ten take under 30%. CDR1 LGHNA and CDR2 YSLEER come from the germline V gene. The CDR3 contains 14 residues. Details on this clonotype: Compared with germline, one end of the junction differs, possibly owing to a read error.

J is TRBJ1-1 and V is TRBV4-3, with D perhaps matching TRBD1 (6 bases). This sequence originates from an adult woman who had mild COVID-19 (a few samples of this study predate the infection). Cell type and time point are not known. Material: PBMCs or a T cell subset sorted from them (not recorded which). The CDR3 spells CASSRVEGGVEALF. Here the CDR3 DNA reads TGCGCCAGCAGCCGCGTCGAGGGGGGCGTTGAAGCTTTATTT.